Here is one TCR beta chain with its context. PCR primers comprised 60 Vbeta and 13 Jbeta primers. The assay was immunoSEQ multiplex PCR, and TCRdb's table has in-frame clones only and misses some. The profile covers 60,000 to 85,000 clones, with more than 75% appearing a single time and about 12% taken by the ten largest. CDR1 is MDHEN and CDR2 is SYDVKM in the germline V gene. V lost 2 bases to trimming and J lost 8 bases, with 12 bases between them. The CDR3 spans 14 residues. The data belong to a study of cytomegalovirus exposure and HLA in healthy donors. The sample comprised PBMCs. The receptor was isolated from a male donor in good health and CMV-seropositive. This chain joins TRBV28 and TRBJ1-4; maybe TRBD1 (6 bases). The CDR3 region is CASSLGRGREKLFF. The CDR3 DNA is TGTGCCAGCAGTTTAGGCAGGGGTAGAGAAAAACTGTTTTTT.